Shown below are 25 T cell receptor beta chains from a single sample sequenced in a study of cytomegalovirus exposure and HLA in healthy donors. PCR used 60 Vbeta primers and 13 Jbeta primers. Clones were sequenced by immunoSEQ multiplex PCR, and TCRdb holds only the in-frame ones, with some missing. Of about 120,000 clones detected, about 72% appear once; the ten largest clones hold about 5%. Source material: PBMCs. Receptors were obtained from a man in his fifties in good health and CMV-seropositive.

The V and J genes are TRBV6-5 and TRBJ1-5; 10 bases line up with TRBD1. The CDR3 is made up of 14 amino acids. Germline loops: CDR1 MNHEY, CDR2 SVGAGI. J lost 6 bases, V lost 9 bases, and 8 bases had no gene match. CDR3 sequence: CASTPGQGSQPQHF. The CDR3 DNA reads TGTGCCAGTACGCCGGGACAGGGGTCTCAGCCCCAGCATTTT.

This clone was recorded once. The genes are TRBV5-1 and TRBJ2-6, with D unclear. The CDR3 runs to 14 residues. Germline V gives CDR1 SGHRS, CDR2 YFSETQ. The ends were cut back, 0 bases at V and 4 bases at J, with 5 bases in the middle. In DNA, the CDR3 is TGCGCCAGCAGCTTGGATCAGGGGGCCAACGTCCTGACTTTC. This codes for CASSLDQGANVLTF.

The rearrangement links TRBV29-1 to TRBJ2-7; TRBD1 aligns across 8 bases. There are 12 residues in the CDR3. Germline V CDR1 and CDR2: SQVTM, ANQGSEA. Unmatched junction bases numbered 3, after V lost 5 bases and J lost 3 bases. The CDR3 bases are TGCAGCGTTTCAGGGGGCATCTACGAGCAGTACTTC. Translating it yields CSVSGGIYEQYF.

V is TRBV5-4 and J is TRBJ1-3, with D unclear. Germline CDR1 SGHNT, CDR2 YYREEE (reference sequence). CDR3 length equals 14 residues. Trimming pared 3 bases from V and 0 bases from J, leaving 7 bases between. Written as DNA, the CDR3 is TGTGCCAGCAGCTCCCAGCGCTCTGGAAACACCATATATTTT. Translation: CASSSQRSGNTIYF.

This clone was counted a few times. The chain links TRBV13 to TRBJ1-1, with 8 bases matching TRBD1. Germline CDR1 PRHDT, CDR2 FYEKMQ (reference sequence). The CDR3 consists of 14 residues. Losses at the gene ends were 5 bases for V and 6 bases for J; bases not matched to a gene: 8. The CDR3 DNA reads TGTGCCAGCAGCGCCGACAGGGGAAGGGCTGAAGCTTTCTTT. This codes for CASSADRGRAEAFF.

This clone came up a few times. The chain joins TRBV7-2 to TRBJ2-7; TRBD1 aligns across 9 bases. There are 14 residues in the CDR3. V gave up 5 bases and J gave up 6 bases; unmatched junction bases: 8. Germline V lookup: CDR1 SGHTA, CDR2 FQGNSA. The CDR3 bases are TGTGCCAGCAGCGGGGACAGGGTACGCGCCGAGCAGTACTTC. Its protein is CASSGDRVRAEQYF.

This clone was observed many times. The CDR3 DNA follows: TGTGCCAGCAGTATTGGGATTCTAGCGGGGAGGCGCACAGATACGCAGTATTTT. Translated: CASSIGILAGRRTDTQYF. V gene TRBV27 combines with J gene TRBJ2-3; 9 bases agree with TRBD2. Germline CDR1 MNHEY, CDR2 SMNVEV (reference sequence). The V segment lost 5 bases and the J segment 1 base; nucleotides outside the gene matches: 13. CDR3 length equals 18 residues.

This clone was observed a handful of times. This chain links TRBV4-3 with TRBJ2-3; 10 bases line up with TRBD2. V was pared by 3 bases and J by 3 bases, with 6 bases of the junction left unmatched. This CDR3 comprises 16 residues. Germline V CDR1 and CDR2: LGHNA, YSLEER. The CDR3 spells CASSHGSGRSTDTQYF. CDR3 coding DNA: TGCGCCAGCAGCCACGGTAGCGGGAGGTCTACAGATACGCAGTATTTT.

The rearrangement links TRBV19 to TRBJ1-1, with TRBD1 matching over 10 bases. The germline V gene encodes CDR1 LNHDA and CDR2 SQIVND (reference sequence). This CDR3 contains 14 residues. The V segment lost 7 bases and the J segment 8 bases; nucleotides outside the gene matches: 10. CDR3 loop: CASTAGQGISEAFF. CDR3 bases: TGTGCCAGTACCGCGGGACAGGGGATCTCCGAAGCTTTCTTT.

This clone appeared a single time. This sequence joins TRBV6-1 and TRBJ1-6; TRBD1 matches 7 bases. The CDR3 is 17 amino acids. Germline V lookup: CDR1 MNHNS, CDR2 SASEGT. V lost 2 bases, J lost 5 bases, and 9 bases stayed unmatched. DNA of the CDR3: TGTGCCAGCAGTGAACTATCTGGGACAGCTAATAATTCACCCCTCCACTTT. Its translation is CASSELSGTANNSPLHF.

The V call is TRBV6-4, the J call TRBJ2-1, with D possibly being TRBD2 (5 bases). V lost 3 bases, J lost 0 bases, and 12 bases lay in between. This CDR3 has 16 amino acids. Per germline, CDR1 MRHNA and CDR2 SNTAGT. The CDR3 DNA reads TGTGCCAGCAGTGAGGACGGTCGGGGCTCCTACAATGAGCAGTTCTTC. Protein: CASSEDGRGSYNEQFF.

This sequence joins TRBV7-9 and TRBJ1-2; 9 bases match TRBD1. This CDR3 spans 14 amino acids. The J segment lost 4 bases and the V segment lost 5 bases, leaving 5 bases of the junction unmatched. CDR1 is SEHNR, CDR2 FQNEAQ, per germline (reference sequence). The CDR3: CASSPGQGFYGYTF. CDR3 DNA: TGTGCCAGCAGCCCGGGACAGGGCTTCTATGGCTACACCTTC.

CDR3 protein: CASSLGGASNEKLFF. The DNA of the CDR3 is TGTGCCAGCAGCTTAGGAGGGGCCTCTAATGAAAAACTGTTTTTT. V and J are TRBV5-4 and TRBJ1-4; possibly TRBD1 for D (5 bases). This CDR3 has 15 residues. Germline V gene sequence: CDR1 SGHNT, CDR2 YYREEE (reference sequence). Between the trimmed V and J ends, which lost 2 bases and 3 bases, there was a span of 11 bases. Full variable domain (missing parts from reference TRBV5-4 and TRBJ1-4): ETGVTQSPTHLIKTRGQQVTLRCSSQSGHNTVSWYQQALGQGPQFIFQYYREEENGRGNFPPRFSGLQFPNYSSELNVNALELDDSALYLCASSLGGASNEKLFFGSGTQLSVL.

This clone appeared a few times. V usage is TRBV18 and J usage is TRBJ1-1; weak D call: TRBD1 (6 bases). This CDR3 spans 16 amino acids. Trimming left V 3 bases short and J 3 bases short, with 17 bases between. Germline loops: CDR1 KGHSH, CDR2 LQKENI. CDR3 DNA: TGTGCCAGCTCACCCTCTATAACAGGGATGGACACTGAAGCTTTCTTT. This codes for CASSPSITGMDTEAFF.

CDR3 nucleotides: TGTGCCAGCAGTTCCCCCCCGGGACTAGCGGGTGGGACGGGCTACGAGCAGTACTTC. Amino acid sequence: CASSSPPGLAGGTGYEQYF. The chain carries TRBV27 and TRBJ2-7, with TRBD2 matching 12 bases. This CDR3 contains 19 residues. The trim removed 4 bases at V and 3 bases at J, leaving 16 bases unmatched. Germline values: CDR1 MNHEY, CDR2 SMNVEV (reference sequence).

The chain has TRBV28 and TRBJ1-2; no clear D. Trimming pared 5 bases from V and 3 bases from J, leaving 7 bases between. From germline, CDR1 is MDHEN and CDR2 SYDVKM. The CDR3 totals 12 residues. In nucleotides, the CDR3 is TGTGCCAGCAGTGTCCGGGACTATGGCTACACCTTC. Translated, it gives CASSVRDYGYTF.

DNA for the CDR3: TGTGCCAGCAGCCCTTCGTCAAGCGGCACAGATACGCAGTATTTT. It is translated as CASSPSSSGTDTQYF. The rearrangement joins TRBV4-2 to TRBJ2-3; D unresolved. Germline CDR1 and CDR2: LGHNA and YNFKEQ. The CDR3 sequence is 15 residues long. The V end lost 4 bases, the J end lost 1 base, and 12 bases lay between the germline ends.

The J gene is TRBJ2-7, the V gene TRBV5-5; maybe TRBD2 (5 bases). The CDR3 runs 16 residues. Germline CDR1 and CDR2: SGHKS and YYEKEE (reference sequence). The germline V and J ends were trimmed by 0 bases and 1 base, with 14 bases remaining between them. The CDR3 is CASSLAETTGSYEQYF. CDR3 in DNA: TGTGCCAGCAGCTTGGCCGAAACAACGGGATCCTACGAGCAGTACTTC.

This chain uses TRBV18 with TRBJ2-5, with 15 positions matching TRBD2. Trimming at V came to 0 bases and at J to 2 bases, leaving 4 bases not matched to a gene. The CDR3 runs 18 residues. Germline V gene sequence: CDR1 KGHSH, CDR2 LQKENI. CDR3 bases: TGTGCCAGCTCACCACCGGGACTAGCGGGAGGACAACAAGAGACCCAGTACTTC. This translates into CASSPPGLAGGQQETQYF.

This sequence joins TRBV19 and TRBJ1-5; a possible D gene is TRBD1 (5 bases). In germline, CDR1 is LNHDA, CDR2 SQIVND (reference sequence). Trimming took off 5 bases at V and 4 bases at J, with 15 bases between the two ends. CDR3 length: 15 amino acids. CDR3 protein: CASSPLSRANQPQHF. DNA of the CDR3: TGTGCCAGTAGTCCCTTGAGCAGGGCTAATCAGCCCCAGCATTTT.

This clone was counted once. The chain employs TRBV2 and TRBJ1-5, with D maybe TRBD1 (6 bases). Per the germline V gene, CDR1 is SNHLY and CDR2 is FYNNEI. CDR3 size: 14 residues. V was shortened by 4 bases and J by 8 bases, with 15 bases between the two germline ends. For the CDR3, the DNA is TGTGCCAGCAGTGGGACGAACAGGGTCGAGCCCCAGCATTTT. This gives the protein CASSGTNRVEPQHF.

CDR3 DNA sequence: TGTGCCAGCAGTTACACAGGGGCAAATTCACCCCTCCACTTT. Protein: CASSYTGANSPLHF. The gene calls are TRBV6-6 and TRBJ1-6; TRBD1 matches at 7 bases. CDR1 and CDR2 (germline): MNHNY, SVGAGI (reference sequence). V shed 2 bases and J 7 bases; nucleotides not matched to a gene: 2. The CDR3 is 14 amino acids.

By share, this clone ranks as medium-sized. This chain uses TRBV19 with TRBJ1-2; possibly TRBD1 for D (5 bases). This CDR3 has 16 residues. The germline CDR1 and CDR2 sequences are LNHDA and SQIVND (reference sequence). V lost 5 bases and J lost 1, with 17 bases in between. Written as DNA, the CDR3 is TGTGCCAGTAGTCCTCGGCTAGGAGGGGATAACTATGGCTACACCTTC. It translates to CASSPRLGGDNYGYTF.

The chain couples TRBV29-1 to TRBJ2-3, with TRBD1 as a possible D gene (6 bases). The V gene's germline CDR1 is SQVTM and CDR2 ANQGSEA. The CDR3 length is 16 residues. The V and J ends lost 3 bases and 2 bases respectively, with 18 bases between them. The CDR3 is CSVDTVPGHHTDTQYF. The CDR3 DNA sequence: TGCAGCGTTGACACAGTCCCGGGACACCACACAGATACGCAGTATTTT.

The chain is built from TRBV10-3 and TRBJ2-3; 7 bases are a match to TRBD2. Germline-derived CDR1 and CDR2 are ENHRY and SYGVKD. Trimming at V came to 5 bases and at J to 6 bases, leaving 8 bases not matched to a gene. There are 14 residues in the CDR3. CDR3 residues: CAISPGTGGDTQYF. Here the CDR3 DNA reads TGTGCCATCAGTCCCGGGACGGGGGGTGATACGCAGTATTTT.